These 22 T cell receptor beta chains share one sample of origin, sequenced in a study of blood T cells in healthy people across ages. A J-beta primer mix and a sample-barcoded 5' primer were used in a second PCR of roughly 7 to 12 cycles. TCRdb reprocessed the 5' RACE reads via MiXCR and lists one record per CDR3 protein. The sample includes about 830,000 distinct CDR3 sequences, approximately 65% of them seen just once. The specimen sequenced was blood. Receptors were obtained from a man under 40 in good health.

J is TRBJ1-1 and V is TRBV6-1, with 7 bases fitting TRBD1. CDR3 length equals 16 residues. The germline V gene has CDR1 MNHNS and CDR2 SASEGT. Trimming at V came to 2 bases and at J to 5 bases, leaving 11 bases not matched to a gene. CDR3 coding DNA: TGTGCCAGCAGTGAACGCGCCAGACAGGGAAAGACTGAAGCTTTCTTT. It encodes CASSERARQGKTEAFF.

The rearrangement uses TRBV18 and TRBJ2-1; TRBD2 is a possible D gene (5 bases). The CDR3 sequence is 16 residues long. The germline V and J ends were trimmed by 0 bases and 7 bases, with 16 bases remaining between them. In germline, CDR1 is KGHSH, CDR2 LQKENI. The CDR3 DNA reads TGTGCCAGCTCACCACCGGTATCGGCGGGCAGGAATGAGCAGTTCTTC. It translates to CASSPPVSAGRNEQFF.

The chain is built from TRBV20-1 and TRBJ2-7, with 7 bases lining up with TRBD1. From germline, CDR1 is DFQATT and CDR2 SNEGSKA (reference sequence). J lost 1 base, V lost 3 bases, and 9 bases had no gene match. This CDR3 contains 15 residues. CDR3 in DNA: TGCAGTGCTAGTAAACAGGGGTCGATTTCCTACGAGCAGTACTTC. It codes for CSASKQGSISYEQYF.

The gene calls are TRBV7-9 and TRBJ2-3, with 8 bases that match TRBD1. Unmatched junction bases numbered 6, after V lost 5 bases and J lost 2 bases. The CDR3 is 15 residues long. Germline V gives CDR1 SEHNR, CDR2 FQNEAQ (reference sequence). This chain's CDR3 is CASSPDRVYTDTQYF. CDR3 in DNA: TGTGCCAGCAGCCCGGACAGGGTGTACACAGATACGCAGTATTTT.

The CDR3 loop is CASSLDRQGETQYF. The CDR3 DNA reads TGCGCCAGCAGCTTGGACAGACAAGGGGAGACCCAGTACTTC. The chain recombines TRBV5-1 with TRBJ2-5; D uncertain. The CDR3 covers 14 residues. CDR1 and CDR2 (germline): SGHRS, YFSETQ. Trimming pared 0 bases from V and 5 bases from J, leaving 11 bases between.

The rearrangement links TRBV28 to TRBJ2-5; 8 bases line up with TRBD2. Germline V gene lookup returns CDR1 MDHEN and CDR2 SYDVKM. CDR3 length equals 14 residues. V was clipped by 3 bases and J by 7 bases; unmatched bases: 7. This CDR3 is CASSFGGGGGTQYF. The CDR3 DNA follows: TGTGCCAGCAGTTTCGGGGGGGGCGGAGGGACCCAGTACTTC. The variable domain in full, with the rest retrieved from reference TRBV28 and TRBJ2-5, is DVKVTQSSRYLVKRTGEKVFLECVQDMDHENMFWYRQDPGLGLRLIYFSYDVKMKEKGDIPEGYSVSREKKERFSLILESASTNQTSMYLCASSFGGGGGTQYFGPGTRLLVL.

The CDR3 loop reads CASSGDRTFEKLFF. The DNA of the CDR3 is TGCGCCAGCAGCGGGGACAGAACCTTTGAAAAACTGTTTTTT. The chain carries TRBV5-1 and TRBJ1-4, with 7 positions matching TRBD1. The CDR3 contains 14 residues. The V segment lost 4 bases and the J segment 7 bases; nucleotides outside the gene matches: 7. Germline assignment: CDR1 SGHRS and CDR2 YFSETQ. Using reference TRBV5-1 and TRBJ1-4 for the parts outside the CDR3, the full variable domain is KAGVTQTPRYLIKTRGQQVTLSCSPISGHRSVSWYQQTPGQGLQFLFEYFSETQRNKGNFPGRFSGRQFSNSRSEMNVSTLELGDSALYLCASSGDRTFEKLFFGSGTQLSVL.

The genes are TRBV5-1 and TRBJ2-3; a possible D gene is TRBD2 (6 bases). Germline assignment: CDR1 SGHRS and CDR2 YFSETQ. The V end lost 0 bases, the J end lost 2 bases, and 13 bases lay between the germline ends. This CDR3 comprises 16 residues. The CDR3 spells CASSLVWDLNTDTQYF. CDR3 DNA: TGCGCCAGCAGCTTGGTTTGGGACTTAAACACAGATACGCAGTATTTT. The full variable domain, with the rest looked up from reference TRBV5-1 and TRBJ2-3, is KAGVTQTPRYLIKTRGQQVTLSCSPISGHRSVSWYQQTPGQGLQFLFEYFSETQRNKGNFPGRFSGRQFSNSRSEMNVSTLELGDSALYLCASSLVWDLNTDTQYFGPGTRLTVL.

The J gene is TRBJ1-1, the V gene TRBV4-2; D unclear. The CDR3 spans 13 residues. The V gene lost 1 base and the J gene lost 10 bases, with 13 bases spanning the gap. CDR1 and CDR2 from the germline V gene are LGHNA and YNFKEQ. This CDR3 reads CASSQALAMIAFF. The CDR3 coding sequence is TGTGCCAGCAGCCAAGCTCTTGCGATGATAGCTTTCTTT.

The chain uses TRBV28 and TRBJ1-6; the D is unclear. The CDR3 length is 17 residues. CDR1 is MDHEN, CDR2 SYDVKM, per germline. Trimming took off 3 bases at V and 2 bases at J, with 14 bases between the two ends. The CDR3: CASSFRQTSAYNSPLHF. The CDR3 bases are TGTGCCAGCAGTTTTAGGCAGACCAGTGCCTATAATTCACCCCTCCACTTT.

CDR3 sequence (DNA): TGTGCCAGCAGCTTCGAGCGGGGGGGCCCAAATGAGCAGTTCTTC. Translated: CASSFERGGPNEQFF. The V gene is TRBV7-9, the J gene TRBJ2-1; TRBD2 matches 10 bases. The CDR3 sequence is 15 residues long. The ends lost 3 bases at V and 7 bases at J; junction bases unmatched: 6. Germline V gives CDR1 SEHNR, CDR2 FQNEAQ (reference sequence). Combining the CDR3 with reference TRBV7-9 and TRBJ2-1 gives the whole variable domain DTGVSQNPRHKITKRGQNVTFRCDPISEHNRLYWYRQTLGQGPEFLTYFQNEAQLEKSRLLSDRFSAERPKGSFSTLEIQRTEQGDSAMYLCASSFERGGPNEQFFGPGTRLTVL.

This chain connects TRBV10-3 to TRBJ2-1, with 9 positions matching TRBD1. V shed 5 bases, J shed 4 bases, and the junction held 6 bases outside the gene matches. Germline V lookup: CDR1 ENHRY, CDR2 SYGVKD. CDR3 length equals 15 residues. The CDR3, as DNA: TGTGCCATCAGTCCCGGGACAGGGTTATACAATGAGCAGTTCTTC. As protein: CAISPGTGLYNEQFF.

The V call is TRBV6-5, the J call TRBJ2-4; D may correspond to TRBD1 or TRBD2 (6 bases each). Germline V gene data show CDR1 as MNHEY and CDR2 as SVGAGI. V lost 5 bases and J 6 bases, leaving 14 bases between the germline ends. This CDR3 is 14 amino acids long. The CDR3 nucleotides read TGTGCCAGCAGTGCCATGACGGGGGCAAACATTCAGTACTTC. Its translation: CASSAMTGANIQYF.

The chain is built from TRBV27 and TRBJ1-1, with 7 bases fitting TRBD1. The CDR3 sequence is 14 residues long. Looked up from germline, CDR1 is MNHEY and CDR2 is SMNVEV (reference sequence). With 7 bases clipped from V and 1 base from J, the junction kept 6 bases outside the gene matches. The CDR3 spells CASIVRGPNTEAFF. CDR3 nucleotide sequence: TGTGCCAGCATTGTGAGGGGGCCGAACACTGAAGCTTTCTTT.

This clonotype was seen a handful of times. The chain recombines TRBV29-1 with TRBJ2-3; 10 bases are a match to TRBD2. The ends lost 4 bases at V and 6 bases at J; junction bases unmatched: 7. This CDR3 is built from 14 residues. The V gene's germline CDR1 is SQVTM and CDR2 ANQGSEA. The CDR3 nucleotides are TGCAGCGTTGCGGCTAGCGGGGGAACGGATACGCAGTATTTT. Translation: CSVAASGGTDTQYF.

The chain employs TRBV15 and TRBJ2-3; 10 bases map to TRBD2. Germline CDR1 and CDR2: LNHNV and YYDKDF (reference sequence). The V and J ends lost 3 bases and 2 bases, in that order; junction bases with no gene match: 5. The CDR3 spans 16 residues. The DNA of the CDR3 is TGTGCCACCAGCAGCGAACTAGCGGGGAACACAGATACGCAGTATTTT. Its protein is CATSSELAGNTDTQYF. Together with reference TRBV15 and TRBJ2-3, the CDR3 gives the full variable domain: DAMVIQNPRYQVTQFGKPVTLSCSQTLNHNVMYWYQQKSSQAPKLLFHYYDKDFNNEADTPDNFQSRRPNTSFCFLDIRSPGLGDTAMYLCATSSELAGNTDTQYFGPGTRLTVL.

This sequence joins TRBV20-1 and TRBJ2-5; no clear D. V was shortened by 2 bases and J by 4 bases, with 8 bases between the two germline ends. CDR3 length equals 12 residues. Germline-derived CDR1 and CDR2 are DFQATT and SNEGSKA (reference sequence). The CDR3 region is CSARRLGETQYF. The CDR3 DNA follows: TGCAGTGCTAGAAGGCTAGGAGAGACCCAGTACTTC.

This clonotype was counted between two and nine times. The rearrangement links TRBV5-1 to TRBJ2-5, with D unresolved. The length of the CDR3 is 13 residues. The V and J ends lost 1 base and 1 base respectively, with 5 bases between them. Germline CDR1 is SGHRS and CDR2 is YFSETQ. The CDR3 is CASSLITQETQYF. The CDR3 nucleotides read TGCGCCAGCAGCTTGATCACCCAAGAGACCCAGTACTTC.

This chain links TRBV20-1 with TRBJ2-1; TRBD2 aligns across 8 bases. The CDR3 totals 17 residues. V was pared by 5 bases and J by 0 bases, with 12 bases of the junction left unmatched. Germline V lookup: CDR1 DFQATT, CDR2 SNEGSKA (reference sequence). The CDR3 here is CSALGRGAQSSYNEQFF. The CDR3 region has the DNA TGCAGTGCTCTTGGGCGGGGGGCACAAAGCTCCTACAATGAGCAGTTCTTC.

The chain has TRBV27 and TRBJ2-7; D might be TRBD2 (5 bases). This CDR3 is built from 14 residues. V shed 2 bases and J shed 6 bases, with 14 bases lying between them. CDR1 and CDR2 (germline): MNHEY, SMNVEV (reference sequence). This CDR3 reads CASSLGLLTGEQYF. CDR3 DNA: TGTGCCAGCAGTTTAGGACTCCTGACCGGCGAGCAGTACTTC.

This clonotype was detected once. The J gene is TRBJ1-2, the V gene TRBV14; possible D gene TRBD1, 5 bases. The germline V gene has CDR1 SGHDN and CDR2 FVKESK. The CDR3 consists of 12 residues. Trimming left V 4 bases short and J 8 bases short, with 11 bases between. CDR3 residues: CASSPHRWGYTF. CDR3 sequence (DNA): TGTGCCAGCAGCCCCCACAGGTGGGGCTACACCTTC. Using reference TRBV14 and TRBJ1-2 for the parts outside the CDR3, the full variable domain is EAGVTQFPSHSVIEKGQTVTLRCDPISGHDNLYWYRRVMGKEIKFLLHFVKESKQDESGMPNNRFLAERTGGTYSTLKVQPAELEDSGVYFCASSPHRWGYTFGSGTRLTVV.

The V gene is TRBV9, the J gene TRBJ1-1; a weak D match, TRBD1 (5 bases). The CDR3 totals 15 residues. Germline CDR1 is SGDLS and CDR2 is YYNGEE. V lost 0 bases, J lost 6 bases, and 15 bases lay in between. In nucleotides, the CDR3 is TGTGCCAGCAGCGTAGGAGGACATGGGTGGCCTGAAGCTTTCTTT. It codes for CASSVGGHGWPEAFF. Variable domain in full (rest from reference TRBV9 and TRBJ1-1): DSGVTQTPKHLITATGQRVTLRCSPRSGDLSVYWYQQSLDQGLQFLIQYYNGEERAKGNILERFSAQQFPDLHSELNLSSLELGDSALYFCASSVGGHGWPEAFFGQGTRLTVV.